This T cell receptor (beta chain) derives from a study of CD8 T cells in ankylosing spondylitis. Study-wide points: Earlier work had already found some motif variants in reactive arthritis synovial fluid and blood. As reported, disease-linked clones showed significant enrichment in matched ankylosing spondylitis synovial fluid. What seemed typical of ankylosing spondylitis blood was a TCR beta motif built from roughly eight highly homologous variants. Clones linked to disease, bearing a CD8+ phenotype, were relatively rare in peripheral blood.

CDR1 is SGHKS and CDR2 is YYEKEE in the germline V gene (reference sequence). V lost 7 bases and J 4 bases, leaving 9 bases between the germline ends. The CDR3 totals 13 residues. This clonotype was recorded many times. Its cognate antigen is unknown. Library preparation for TCR beta used quantitative 5'-RACE with molecular barcodes. One entry per CDR3 protein, called by TCRdb with MiXCR from the 5' RACE reads. The sample records fewer than 550,000 distinct CDR3 sequences, approximately 5.3% being singletons. This rearrangement joins TRBV5-5 to TRBJ2-6, with D possibly TRBD1 on 5 matching bases. Sequencing used blood, either unsorted or a sorted T cell fraction (not recorded which). The clonotype was recovered from a male donor with ankylosing spondylitis. The CDR3 here is CASQTEGANVLTF. Written as DNA, the CDR3 is TGTGCCAGCCAGACAGAAGGGGCCAACGTCCTGACTTTC. The complete variable domain, with remaining parts taken from reference TRBV5-5 and TRBJ2-6, reads DAGVTQSPTHLIKTRGQQVTLRCSPISGHKSVSWYQQVLGQGPQFIFQYYEKEERGRGNFPDRFSARQFPNYSSELNVNALLLGDSALYLCASQTEGANVLTFGAGSRLTVL.